This TCR beta chain was sequenced in a study of glioma-infiltrating T cells. Overall study findings and caveats: CDR3 overlap between tissue and blood was very small. Non-neoplastic patients had below-expected tissue-blood divergence, while all gliomas exceeded expectation.

TCR alpha and beta CDR3 regions were amplified from RNA using iRepertoire nested multiplex PCR. For one-step reverse transcription and amplification, about 85-400 ng of tissue mRNA or PBMC total RNA was used. TCRdb recomputed calls from the multiplex PCR reads with MiXCR, one row per CDR3 protein. The table shows about 140,000 distinct CDR3 sequences, with more than 35% occurring only once. About this clonotype: The antigen is not known.

The germline CDR1 and CDR2 sequences are SEHNR and FQNEAQ (reference sequence). CDR3 length: 14 amino acids. V trimming: 6 bases; J trimming: 5 bases; junction bases outside the gene matches: 6. This clonotype was obtained from a human donor with low-grade glioma or glioblastoma, undergoing nonglioma brain surgery, or in good health (not recorded which). Sample: glioma tissue, nonneoplastic brain tissue, or PBMCs (not recorded which). This sequence joins TRBV7-9 and TRBJ2-2, with TRBD1 matching over 7 bases. CDR3 nucleotide sequence: TGTGCCAGCAGTGCCGGGACAGTTACCGGGGAGCTGTTTTTT. Translation gives CASSAGTVTGELFF.